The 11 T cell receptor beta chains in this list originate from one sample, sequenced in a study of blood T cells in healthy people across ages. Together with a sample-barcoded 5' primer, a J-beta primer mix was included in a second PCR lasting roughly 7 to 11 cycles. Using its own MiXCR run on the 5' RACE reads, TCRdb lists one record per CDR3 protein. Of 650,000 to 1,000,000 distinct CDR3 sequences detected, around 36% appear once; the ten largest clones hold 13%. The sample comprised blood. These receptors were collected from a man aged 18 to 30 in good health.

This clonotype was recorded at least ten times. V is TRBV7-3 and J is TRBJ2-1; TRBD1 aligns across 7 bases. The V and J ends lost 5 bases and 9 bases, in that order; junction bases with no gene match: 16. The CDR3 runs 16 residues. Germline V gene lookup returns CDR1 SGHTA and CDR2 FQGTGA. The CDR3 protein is CASSLRTGYDVREQFF. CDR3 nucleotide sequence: TGTGCCAGCAGCCTTAGGACAGGTTACGACGTCCGTGAGCAGTTCTTC.

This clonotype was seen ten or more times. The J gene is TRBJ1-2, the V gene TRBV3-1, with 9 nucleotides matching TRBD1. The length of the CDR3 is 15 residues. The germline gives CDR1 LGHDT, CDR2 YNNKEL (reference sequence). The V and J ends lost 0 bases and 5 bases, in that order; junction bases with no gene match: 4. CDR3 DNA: TGTGCCAGCAGCCAAGACGCCGGGACAGGGTATGGCTACACCTTC. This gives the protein CASSQDAGTGYGYTF.

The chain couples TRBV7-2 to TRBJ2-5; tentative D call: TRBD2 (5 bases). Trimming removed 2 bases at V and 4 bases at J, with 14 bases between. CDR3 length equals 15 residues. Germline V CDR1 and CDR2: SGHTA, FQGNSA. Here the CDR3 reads CASSLRVARGETQYF. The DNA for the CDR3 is TGTGCCAGCAGCTTAAGAGTAGCGAGAGGAGAGACCCAGTACTTC.

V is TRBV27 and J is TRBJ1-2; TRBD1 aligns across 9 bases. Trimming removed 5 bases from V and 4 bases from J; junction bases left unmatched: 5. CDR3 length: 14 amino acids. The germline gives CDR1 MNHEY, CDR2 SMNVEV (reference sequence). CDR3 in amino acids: CASSRDRVGYGYTF. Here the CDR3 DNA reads TGTGCCAGCAGTCGGGACAGGGTGGGCTATGGCTACACCTTC.

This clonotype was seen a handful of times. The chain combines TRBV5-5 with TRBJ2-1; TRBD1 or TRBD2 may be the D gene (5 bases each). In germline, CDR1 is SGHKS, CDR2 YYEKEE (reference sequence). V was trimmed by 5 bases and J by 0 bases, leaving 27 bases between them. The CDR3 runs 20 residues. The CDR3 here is CASRLKARDRLPNSYNEQFF. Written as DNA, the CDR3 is TGTGCCAGCAGACTGAAAGCCAGGGACCGTCTCCCGAACTCCTACAATGAGCAGTTCTTC.

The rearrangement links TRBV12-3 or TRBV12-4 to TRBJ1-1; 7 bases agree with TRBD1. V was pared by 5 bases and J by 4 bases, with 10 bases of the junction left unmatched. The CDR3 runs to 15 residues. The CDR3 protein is CASSLRGNRGTEAFF. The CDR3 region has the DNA TGTGCCAGCAGTCTCCGAGGCAACAGGGGCACTGAAGCTTTCTTT.

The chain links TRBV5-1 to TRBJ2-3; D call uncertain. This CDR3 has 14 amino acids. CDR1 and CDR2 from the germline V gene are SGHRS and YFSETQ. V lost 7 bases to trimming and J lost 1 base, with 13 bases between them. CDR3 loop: CASQGQAGTDTQYF. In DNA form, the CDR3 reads TGCGCCAGCCAAGGCCAGGCGGGCACAGATACGCAGTATTTT.

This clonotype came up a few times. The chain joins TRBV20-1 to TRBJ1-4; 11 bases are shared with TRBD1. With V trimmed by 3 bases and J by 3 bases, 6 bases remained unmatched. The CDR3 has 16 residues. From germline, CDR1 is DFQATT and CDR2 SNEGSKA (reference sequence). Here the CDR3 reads CSASWDRGWPNEKLFF. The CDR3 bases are TGCAGTGCTAGTTGGGACAGGGGGTGGCCTAATGAAAAACTGTTTTTT.

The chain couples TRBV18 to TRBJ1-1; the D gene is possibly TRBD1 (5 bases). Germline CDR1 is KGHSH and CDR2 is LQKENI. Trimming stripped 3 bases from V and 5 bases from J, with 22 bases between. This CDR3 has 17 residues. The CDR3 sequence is CASSPSRGGGAGTEAFF. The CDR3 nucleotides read TGTGCCAGCTCACCCAGCCGTGGTGGCGGGGCAGGGACTGAAGCTTTCTTT.

The CDR3 protein is CASSRRGTGSTDTQYF. In DNA form, the CDR3 reads TGCGCCAGCAGCCGACGAGGGACAGGGAGCACAGATACGCAGTATTTT. The J gene is TRBJ2-3, the V gene TRBV5-1, with TRBD1 matching 9 bases. J lost 0 bases, V lost 4 bases, and 6 bases had no gene match. The CDR3 covers 16 residues. CDR1 is SGHRS and CDR2 is YFSETQ in the germline V gene.

The CDR3 region is CASSVQGREKLFF. CDR3 coding DNA: TGCGCCAGCAGTGTCCAGGGGCGAGAAAAACTGTTTTTT. The chain recombines TRBV5-1 with TRBJ1-4, with TRBD1 as a possible D gene (6 bases). Germline loops: CDR1 SGHRS, CDR2 YFSETQ. V was trimmed by 5 bases and J by 8 bases, leaving 13 bases between them. The CDR3 totals 13 residues.